This T cell receptor beta chain was found in a study of T cell responses to AZD1222 COVID-19 vaccine (dated by TCRdb to about 2021). Some background on the complete study: AZD1222 recipients given second doses at about 4 weeks or at about 12 weeks were pooled, since spike-specific TCR depth and breadth were not found to differ between the two schedules. TCR sequencing was performed for some 250 trial participants, of whom some 200 were given two doses of AZD1222 and approximately 25 were given two doses of MenACWY control vaccine. Trial participants were enrolled by age into 18-55, 56-69 and 70-plus year subgroups, with roughly 150, 30 and 60 TCR-sequenced participants respectively. Beyond this particular receptor, the publication reports: Most participants were white British and females outnumbered males, and the authors suggested that clonal diversity may have been underestimated. Epitopes outside the regions mutated in the B.1.351 and B.1.1.7 variants were reportedly recognized by nearly half of the unique spike-specific TCRs. A significant rise in spike-specific TCR breadth and depth was observed after two AZD1222 doses relative to day 0 and relative to MenACWY recipients. Conclusions about previously exposed vaccinees are limited, since just five or six AZD1222 recipients were seropositive for SARS-CoV-2 at baseline. CD4 TCRs associated with the vaccine covered the entire spike protein, and the dominant responses were in regions 160-218 and 743-854. The 56-69-year group was small, and its depth increase did not reach significance, likely because of low power. Because no samples from the day 14 peak response were available, repertoires could be characterized only after the peak T cell response.

The germline V gene gives CDR1 as SNHLY and CDR2 as FYNNEI. The CDR3 goes from the cysteine to the phenylalanine over 15 residues. Only the CDR3 region is kept as DNA, spanning 45 bases read in frame from base 1. The trim is 4 bases for V and 0 bases for J, with a gap of 10 bases between the germline ends. Comment on this clone: Its specific antigen is unknown. No much larger clone is present one base from it, and per-base qualities are unavailable.

The CDR3 regions of human TCRbeta chains were analyzed by immunosequencing. For the original study's pipeline: TCRs in the repertoires were matched against a reference library of SARS-CoV-2-specific TCRs that had been generated with the MIRA antigen-specificity platform. Breadth meant the fraction of unique TCRs that were SARS-CoV-2-associated, whereas depth meant the fraction of total T cells that were SARS-CoV-2-associated. Each spike-specific TCR was assigned to its reactive spike region and to a CD4 or CD8 class using the MIRA data. Log10-transformed breadth and depth values were compared by one-way ANOVA with Sidak's multiple comparisons tests. This immuneACCESS table, as held by TCRdb, lists in-frame sequences with V and J called but not all clones. Of the missing ones, under half trace to an unresolved V gene in checked studies; the others have no known cause. The DNA was the basis for D and trimming; V, J and clone size are from that table. The sample includes about 120,000 clones, with approximately 90% observed a single time. Roughly 1.8% of the sample is in the top ten clones.

The intended sense of this specimen's time point label: baseline before first vaccination. The vaccinee samples were drawn from two UK trials, COV001 and COV002, one of which was a single-blind randomized controlled phase 2/3 trial testing AZD1222 (ChAdOx1 nCoV-19) in healthy adults. For TCRbeta chain sequencing, PBMC samples from trial participants were taken at day 0 and at day 28 after the second dose. The chain joins TRBV2 to TRBJ1-3; no D segment can be confidently identified. This receptor was identified in an adult in good health. The starting material was peripheral blood, obtained on day 0 of AZD1222 vaccination. The CDR3 corresponds to CASSVSVYSGNTIYF. The nucleotide sequence reads TGTGCCAGCAGTGTAAGTGTGTACTCTGGAAACACCATATATTTT.